The TCR beta chain under discussion was sequenced for a study of cytomegalovirus exposure and HLA in healthy donors (dated by TCRdb to between 2016 and 2019). General notes on the study: An earlier analysis of roughly 610 of the donors reported around 280 Gb of sequence data and 90 million to 120 million unique TCR beta sequences obtained from 180 million or so T cells. An early release that covered roughly 600 HLA-typed donors contained approximately 290 gigabases of sequencing data and tens of millions of unique TCR sequences. Among the roughly 370 genotyped donors, approximately 82% belonged to the genetic ancestry cluster associated with self-reported Caucasian donors. The aim of the study was to test whether cataloging public T cell receptors could identify signatures of past pathogen exposure. The study used immunosequencing to profile the T cell repertoires of 670 or so subjects and linked those repertoires to cytomegalovirus serostatus. Besides the first cohort of hundreds of subjects, a separate validation cohort made up of around 120 different subjects was used. The study combined high-throughput TCR immunosequencing, statistical association of individual TCRs with disease status, and machine learning to predict cytomegalovirus infection status. A later analysis re-examined previously published TCR beta repertoires from several hundred donors and added high-resolution HLA genotyping to investigate patterns of TCR occurrence. The later analysis used no new phenotypic data to find candidate immune exposures, relying instead on TCR beta sequences and their occurrence across donors. An earlier analysis of approximately 640 of the donors applied high-throughput TCR beta sequencing to assess whether each TCR beta V gene segment acted as functional or pseudogenic. Alongside the repertoire data, information on donor age, sex, ethnicity and CMV serostatus was compiled. A later genetic analysis took genome-wide SNP genotypes for about 55% of the 666 donors and used that subset as a discovery cohort. All discovery cohort repertoires had been generated using a single sequencing platform. HLA typing covered class I and class II loci at four-digit resolution. The number of typed donors differed by locus: about 620-630 for A, B, C, DRB1 and DQB1; 500 to 550 for DQA1; around 610 for DPA1; and 400 to 480 for DPB1. Four or five DR-DQ haplotypes were handled as single units for association and clustering because linkage in the cohort was strong. Among 300 to 500 genotyped donors of the cohort, an average of approximately 200,000 unique TCR beta nucleotide sequences was sequenced per donor, of which about 18% were non-productive. The research as a whole found: The classifier was reported to diagnose cytomegalovirus status with high specificity and sensitivity in both the original cohort and the validation cohort. In this cohort, only TCR beta chains were sequenced, and detectable features were limited by the absence of alpha or paired-chain data. A later genetic analysis reported fewer N-insertions in productive TCRs among donors in an Asian-associated ancestry cluster than the roughly 690-donor mean. The study listed 150 to 200 TCR beta chains as associated with cytomegalovirus. While some public TCRs were present in many individuals, most TCR sequences turned up only very rarely across donors. Because counts were too low, seventeen rarely observed V segments, including chromosome 9 orphons, were left out of the earlier analysis of about 500 of the donors. An earlier analysis of 587 of the donors showed that most TCR beta V segments appeared in productive rearrangements either about 87% or about 30% of the time, which broadly matched IMGT annotations. Sequencing depth was assumed to be roughly uniform across donors in the presence/absence analyses, though that assumption may not hold. An association between a missense DCLRE1C variant and V-gene and J-gene trimming of TCR beta chains was found in a later genetic analysis and replicated in an independent cohort. Correlated functional status among segregating V segments might be attributable to linkage disequilibrium, but an unknown experimental factor could not be ruled out. Three of the identified cytomegalovirus-associated TCR beta chains were confirmed in vitro to be specific for cytomegalovirus antigens. In a later analysis, most CMV-associated TCR beta chains were found to appear HLA-restricted, with HLA associations seemingly driven largely by CMV exposure. A later analysis reported that several top co-occurrence clusters appeared linked to parvovirus B19, influenza, CMV and Epstein-Barr virus. Specific HLA alleles were associated with 15,000 to 20,000 TCR beta sequences at a false discovery rate of 0.05 in a later analysis. When HLA alleles, especially DR and DQ, strongly co-occurred, TCR associations were difficult to assign to individual alleles. Because some donors lacked HLA typing at each locus, the association tests relied only on the typed subset. According to a later analysis, TCR association rates differed among HLA loci, with DRB1 alleles showing the most associated TCRs and HLA-C alleles showing the fewest. A further reported finding was that TCR beta sequences accurately predicted the HLA-A and HLA-B alleles for most subjects in the first cohort. A later analysis found that HLA-associated TCR beta chains were more clonally expanded and had lower generation probabilities than equally common non-associated chains. The authors suggested that the approach could potentially be extended to other disease states and immunological phenotypes. The 87-base-pair reads could not distinguish some IMGT-functional V segments, including TRBV6-2 and TRBV6-3, so those segments were excluded. The sequencing pipeline was judged likely to have produced a cluster of highly shared sequence variants as a technical artifact. Immune exposure information for the cohort was limited to CMV serostatus.

The germline V and J ends show losses of 5 bases and 4 bases respectively, and no gene match explains 5 bases of the junction. Taken from the germline V gene (reference sequence), the CDR1 and CDR2 loops are MNHEY and SMNVEV. The CDR3 starts with the cysteine, ends with the phenylalanine, and has 15 residues. The only DNA kept is the CDR3, 45 bases in frame from the first base. The library came from the immunoSEQ multiplex PCR assay. The multiplex PCR relied on a mix of 60 forward primers for TCR Vbeta segments and 13 reverse primers for TCR Jbeta segments. Amplification of the CDR3 region of rearranged TCR beta genes was performed with a multiplex PCR assay on genomic DNA. On the Illumina HiSeq System, the amplified TCR beta libraries were sequenced as 87-base-pair reads. The study's own analysis went as follows. Across the roughly 640 repertoires, a later analysis counted roughly 84 million unique TCR beta chains, roughly 11 million of which were shared by at least two donors. A nearest-neighbor algorithm error-corrected the raw reads and collapsed the reads into unique sequences, merging closely related sequences to remove PCR and sequencing errors. V, D and J gene segments were assigned by aligning CDR3 sequences to IMGT reference sequences. Each retained sequence needed at least a six-nucleotide match to both a V gene segment and a J gene segment. A rearrangement was called productive if the CDR3 had no stop codons and remained in frame with V and J, and every other rearrangement was called non-productive. CDR3 was defined according to IMGT convention as the region running from the second conserved V-encoded cysteine to the conserved J-encoded phenylalanine. In an earlier analysis of approximately 500 of the donors, sequences lacking an unambiguous match to a single V gene segment were excluded. An earlier analysis of approximately 590 of the donors called V segments functional above 56.7% productive rearrangements and segregating when the between-donor standard deviation exceeded 5%. To diagnose cytomegalovirus status from the catalog of TCR beta chain sequences, a statistical classification framework was built. V and J gene assignment, in a later analysis, came from comparing TCR nucleotide sequences with IMGT/GENE-DB human TR gene sequences. Using the TCRdist pipeline, a later analysis assigned CDR3 sequences along with most-parsimonious VDJ recombination scenarios. In a later analysis, every TCR beta chain was defined by the combination of its CDR3 amino acid sequence and its V-gene family, and reads without a unique V-gene family were dropped. To address suspected cross-contamination and a sequencing artifact, a later analysis removed approximately 590 highly shared, low-generation-probability nucleotide sequences. In a later analysis, a clonal expansion index was calculated for each public chain from normalized within-repertoire ranks of inferred template counts. Generation probabilities in a later analysis came from a VDJ recombination model fitted to out-of-frame rearrangements, and those results were checked against IGoR. Hypergeometric tests were used in a later analysis to score TCR-TCR, TCR-HLA and TCR-CMV co-occurrence, with a repertoire-size bias correction applied to the TCR pairs. To estimate false discovery rates, a later analysis permuted the HLA or CMV assignments 20 times. In a later analysis, co-occurring TCRs were grouped using DBSCAN, with TCRdist sequence similarity added in when clustering inside HLA-allele-positive subsets. Co-occurrence clustering excluded repertoires with fewer than 30,000 or more than 120,000 public chains, plus five with anomalous nucleotide sharing. Held by TCRdb, this immuneACCESS table contains in-frame sequences only and omits some clones. Under half of the omission traces to an unresolved V gene where checked; the cause of the rest is unknown. V, J and clone size are taken as reported in that table, and D and trimming were inferred from the DNA itself. This sample is represented by 110,000 to 150,000 clones; roughly 70% of them were singletons. The leading ten clones occupy 1.5% to 2% of the sample.

For this clone: What antigen it recognizes has not been identified. Base qualities are not provided; no much larger clone lies one nucleotide away.

The cohort comprised some 680 healthy bone marrow donors. All cohort members were sampled while nominally healthy, although unrecorded immune exposures were likely present. The donor was CMV seronegative and belonged to the group of 352 seronegative cohort members. Each donor provided a peripheral blood sample, and peripheral blood mononuclear cells were used for TCR beta sequencing. Genomic DNA extraction from the blood cell samples was performed with the Qiagen DNeasy Blood Extraction Kit. Sequencing was performed on PBMCs. Recombination joined TRBV27 with TRBJ1-4; TRBD1 matches 9 bases in the middle. The source is a woman in her thirties or forties in good health and CMV-seronegative. The CDR3 reads CASSTWTGDNEKLFF. In nucleotide form, the sequence is TGTGCCAGCAGTACCTGGACAGGGGATAATGAAAAACTGTTTTTT.